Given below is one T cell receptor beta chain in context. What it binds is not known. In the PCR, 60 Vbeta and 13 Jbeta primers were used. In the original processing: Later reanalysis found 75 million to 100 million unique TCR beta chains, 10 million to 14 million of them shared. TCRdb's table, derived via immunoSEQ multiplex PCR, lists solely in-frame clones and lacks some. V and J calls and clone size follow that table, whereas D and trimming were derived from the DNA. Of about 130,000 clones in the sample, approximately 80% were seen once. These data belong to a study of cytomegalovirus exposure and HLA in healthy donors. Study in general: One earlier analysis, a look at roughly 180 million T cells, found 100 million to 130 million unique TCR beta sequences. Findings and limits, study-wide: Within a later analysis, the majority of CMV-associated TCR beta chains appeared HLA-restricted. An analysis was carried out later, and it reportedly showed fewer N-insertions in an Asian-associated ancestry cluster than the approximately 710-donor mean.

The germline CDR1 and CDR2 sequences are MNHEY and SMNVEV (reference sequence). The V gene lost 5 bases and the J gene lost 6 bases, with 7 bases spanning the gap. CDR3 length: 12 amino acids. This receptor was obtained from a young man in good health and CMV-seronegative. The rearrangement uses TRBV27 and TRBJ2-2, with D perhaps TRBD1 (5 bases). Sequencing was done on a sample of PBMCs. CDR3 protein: CASSLRAGELFF. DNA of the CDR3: TGTGCCAGCAGTCTCAGGGCCGGGGAGCTGTTTTTT.